These 29 T cell receptor beta chains originate from one sample sequenced in a study of cytomegalovirus exposure and HLA in healthy donors. TCRdb's copy holds only in-frame clones and misses some; the assay was immunoSEQ multiplex PCR. In the table there are 65,000 to 85,000 clones, 85% to 95% of which are singletons. The sample taken for sequencing was PBMCs. The receptor source for this set is a woman aged 18-29 years in good health and CMV-seronegative.

The chain links TRBV29-1 to TRBJ2-7, with TRBD2 as a possible D gene (6 bases). V was trimmed by 0 bases and J by 2 bases, leaving 14 bases between them. Germline V gene data show CDR1 as SQVTM and CDR2 as ANQGSEA. This CDR3 spans 15 amino acids. CDR3 nucleotides: TGCAGCGTTGAAGATAGCGGCGGGGCGGCCTACGAGCAGTACTTC. This codes for CSVEDSGGAAYEQYF.

The table lists this clone with a count of one. The chain couples TRBV9 to TRBJ1-3; D gene ambiguous. From germline, CDR1 is SGDLS and CDR2 YYNGEE. Deletions cut 1 base from V and 0 bases from J, with 8 bases between. The CDR3 loop spans 15 amino acids. CDR3 sequence (DNA): TGTGCCAGCAGCGTAATGGGCAGCTCTGGAAACACCATATATTTT. This encodes CASSVMGSSGNTIYF.

The CDR3 DNA is TGTGCCAGCAGCTTGGAGCGCGGGGGTAATGAAAAACTGTTTTTT. Encoded protein: CASSLERGGNEKLFF. The J gene is TRBJ1-4, the V gene TRBV5-4; D is possibly TRBD1 (5 bases). Trimming shortened V by 0 bases and J by 4 bases, and 10 bases separated the two germline ends. Germline loops: CDR1 SGHNT, CDR2 YYREEE (reference sequence). There are 15 residues in the CDR3.

The chain is built from TRBV27 and TRBJ1-2; the match to TRBD1 covers 7 bases. Germline assignment: CDR1 MNHEY and CDR2 SMNVEV (reference sequence). This CDR3 spans 16 amino acids. Germline trimming cut 5 bases from V and 0 bases from J; bases unmatched to any gene: 9. DNA for the CDR3: TGTGCCAGCAGTCAAGAGGGACAGCCAGCTAACTATGGCTACACCTTC. This encodes CASSQEGQPANYGYTF.

V usage is TRBV27 and J usage is TRBJ2-3; TRBD2 matches at 7 bases. This CDR3 region has 15 residues. The junction had 9 bases not matched to a gene; V was cut back by 7 bases and J by 2 bases. Germline lookup yields CDR1 MNHEY and CDR2 SMNVEV (reference sequence). CDR3 residues: CASTILGGTTDTQYF. CDR3 bases: TGTGCCAGCACCATTTTGGGAGGGACCACAGATACGCAGTATTTT.

This chain uses TRBV9 with TRBJ2-3, with TRBD2 matching over 8 bases. The CDR3 covers 16 residues. Germline CDR1 reads SGDLS; CDR2 reads YYNGEE. Trimming removed 4 bases from V and 7 bases from J; junction bases left unmatched: 14. In DNA form, the CDR3 reads TGTGCCAGCAGCCTGTCCAAGCGGGGGTCCGGACATACGCAGTATTTT. It is translated as CASSLSKRGSGHTQYF.

This chain connects TRBV30 to TRBJ1-1; no firm D call. This CDR3 region has 13 residues. The V and J ends lost 5 bases and 0 bases respectively, with 10 bases between them. The germline gives CDR1 GTSNPN, CDR2 SVGIG (reference sequence). The DNA of the CDR3 is TGTGCCTGGGAGCTCCCTCTGAACACTGAAGCTTTCTTT. Amino acid sequence: CAWELPLNTEAFF.

V usage is TRBV5-6 and J usage is TRBJ1-1, with TRBD1 identical over 9 bases. The germline V gene has CDR1 SGHDT and CDR2 YYEEEE. Unmatched junction bases numbered 5, after V lost 4 bases and J lost 1 base. The CDR3 sequence is 15 residues long. The CDR3 here is CASSADRGRNTEAFF. The DNA for the CDR3 is TGTGCCAGCAGCGCCGACAGGGGGAGGAACACTGAAGCTTTCTTT.

The CDR3 DNA follows: TGTGCCTGGAGTGAAGCTAAACACACTGAAGCTTTCTTT. This encodes CAWSEAKHTEAFF. This chain links TRBV30 with TRBJ1-1, with D hard to call. Germline values: CDR1 GTSNPN, CDR2 SVGIG (reference sequence). The length of the CDR3 is 13 residues. Between the trimmed V and J ends, which lost 1 base and 3 bases, there was a span of 9 bases.

The CDR3, as DNA: TGTGCCAGCAGCTCACCTTCGGCGGGGAGCTCCTACAATGAGCAGTTCTTC. It is translated as CASSSPSAGSSYNEQFF. This chain joins TRBV9 and TRBJ2-1, with D maybe TRBD2 (6 bases). V was shortened by 4 bases and J by 0 bases, with 17 bases between the two germline ends. This CDR3 is built from 17 residues. Germline V gene data show CDR1 as SGDLS and CDR2 as YYNGEE.

The gene calls are TRBV20-1 and TRBJ2-7; a weak D match, TRBD2 (5 bases). CDR3 length equals 11 residues. V was pared by 4 bases and J by 2 bases, with 6 bases between. CDR1 and CDR2 from the germline V gene are DFQATT and SNEGSKA (reference sequence). The CDR3 spells CSAILAYEQYF. The CDR3 DNA reads as TGCAGTGCTATACTAGCCTACGAGCAGTACTTC.

The genes are TRBV5-8 and TRBJ2-1; TRBD2 matches at 9 bases. The CDR3 contains 16 residues. CDR1 is SGHTS and CDR2 is YDEGEE in the germline V gene. Germline trimming cut 1 base from V and 4 bases from J; bases unmatched to any gene: 6. The CDR3 DNA is TGTGCCAGCAGCTTGTTGTCCAGCGGGGGGTACAATGAGCAGTTCTTC. Translation: CASSLLSSGGYNEQFF.

This chain connects TRBV27 to TRBJ2-7, with 7 bases matching TRBD2. Germline assignment: CDR1 MNHEY and CDR2 SMNVEV (reference sequence). The CDR3 sequence is 15 residues long. V dropped 2 bases and J dropped 1; count of bases not matched to a gene: 5. The CDR3 spells CASSLGLAASYEQYF. CDR3 sequence (DNA): TGTGCCAGCAGTTTAGGCCTAGCGGCTTCCTACGAGCAGTACTTC.

This chain's CDR3 is CASSQGDGVTEAFF. CDR3 DNA: TGCGCCAGCAGCCAAGGAGACGGGGTCACTGAAGCTTTCTTT. The chain links TRBV4-1 to TRBJ1-1; D is uncertain. The germline V gene has CDR1 MGHRA and CDR2 YSYEKL. V was shortened by 1 base and J by 4 bases, with 10 bases between the two germline ends. There are 14 residues in the CDR3.

The J gene is TRBJ2-7, the V gene TRBV6-5; 8 nucleotides line up with TRBD1. The germline V gene encodes CDR1 MNHEY and CDR2 SVGAGI. The ends lost 6 bases at V and 2 bases at J; junction bases unmatched: 3. This CDR3 has 13 residues. Written as DNA, the CDR3 is TGTGCCAGCAGAACAGGGGGGACCTACGAGCAGTACTTC. This encodes CASRTGGTYEQYF.

The chain combines TRBV9 with TRBJ2-3, with D unresolved. Germline-derived CDR1 and CDR2 are SGDLS and YYNGEE. The V end was cut by 2 bases, the J end by 4 bases, with 8 bases between. There are 13 residues in the CDR3. CDR3 sequence (DNA): TGTGCCAGCAGCGTTCTGAGATCAGATACGCAGTATTTT. It yields the protein CASSVLRSDTQYF.

The CDR3 is CASSWGLKTGELFF. CDR3 bases: TGTGCCAGCAGCTGGGGACTTAAAACCGGGGAGCTGTTTTTT. This rearrangement joins TRBV5-6 to TRBJ2-2, with a weak D call TRBD2 (6 bases). CDR3 length: 14 amino acids. V lost 3 bases and J lost 5, with 11 bases in between. The V gene's germline CDR1 is SGHDT and CDR2 YYEEEE.

This chain's CDR3 is CASSQIAGRTTHSGRAHEQYF. DNA for the CDR3: TGCGCCAGCAGCCAGATAGCGGGCCGGACGACTCATAGCGGGAGGGCCCACGAGCAGTACTTC. The chain carries TRBV5-1 and TRBJ2-7; TRBD2 aligns across 11 bases. The germline gives CDR1 SGHRS, CDR2 YFSETQ. The ends lost 4 bases at V and 5 bases at J; junction bases unmatched: 26. This CDR3 has 21 residues.

V is TRBV10-3 and J is TRBJ2-7, with 8 positions matching TRBD1. CDR1 is ENHRY, CDR2 SYGVKD, per germline. The CDR3 covers 15 residues. The J segment lost 6 bases and the V segment lost 2 bases, leaving 9 bases of the junction unmatched. The CDR3 DNA reads TGTGCCATCAGTGAGGCCAGGGGGCCCCAACGCGAGCAGTACTTC. It is translated as CAISEARGPQREQYF.

Note on this clone: Additional DNA sequences in this sample encode the identical CDR3. The V and J genes are TRBV9 and TRBJ2-7, with D tentatively TRBD1 (5 bases). The germline V gene encodes CDR1 SGDLS and CDR2 YYNGEE. Deletions cut 0 bases from V and 1 base from J, with 11 bases between. The CDR3 consists of 15 residues. The CDR3 region is CASSVVAGPSYEQYF. DNA of the CDR3: TGTGCCAGCAGCGTAGTGGCAGGGCCTTCCTACGAGCAGTACTTC.

The chain recombines TRBV7-2 with TRBJ2-5; 9 bases agree with TRBD1. Germline V lookup: CDR1 SGHTA, CDR2 FQGNSA. CDR3 length: 15 residues. V was pared by 1 base and J by 5 bases, with 5 bases of the junction left unmatched. Here the CDR3 reads CASSLGGTGRETQYF. CDR3 nucleotides: TGTGCCAGCAGCTTAGGGGGGACAGGGCGGGAGACCCAGTACTTC. Looking up the rest from reference TRBV7-2 and TRBJ2-5 gives the full variable domain: GAGVSQSPSNKVTEKGKDVELRCDPISGHTALYWYRQSLGQGLEFLIYFQGNSAPDKSGLPSDRFSAERTGGSVSTLTIQRTQQEDSAVYLCASSLGGTGRETQYFGPGTRLLVL.

This rearrangement joins TRBV18 to TRBJ2-3; 11 positions match TRBD2. There are 15 residues in the CDR3. Trimming at V came to 0 bases and at J to 4 bases, leaving 0 bases not matched to a gene. The germline V gene encodes CDR1 KGHSH and CDR2 LQKENI. The CDR3 loop is CASSPPLAGADTQYF. CDR3 nucleotide sequence: TGTGCCAGCTCACCACCACTAGCGGGGGCAGATACGCAGTATTTT.

This clone was detected once. This chain uses TRBV4-3 with TRBJ1-6, with unresolved D. The CDR3 length is 13 residues. V was shortened by 0 bases and J by 9 bases, with 6 bases between the two germline ends. Germline assignment: CDR1 LGHNA and CDR2 YSLEER. The CDR3 sequence is CASSQDFGSPLHF. The DNA for the CDR3 is TGCGCCAGCAGCCAAGATTTCGGTTCACCCCTCCACTTT.

This clone was seen just once. The chain is built from TRBV19 and TRBJ2-3, with 10 nucleotides matching TRBD1. After removal of 3 bases from V and 4 bases from J, the junction contained 1 base not matched to a gene. CDR1 is LNHDA and CDR2 is SQIVND in the germline V gene (reference sequence). The CDR3 totals 14 residues. The CDR3 here is CASSIGTGADTQYF. In nucleotides, the CDR3 is TGTGCCAGTAGTATTGGGACAGGGGCAGATACGCAGTATTTT.

This clone was recorded once. V gene TRBV7-2 combines with J gene TRBJ2-5; 7 positions match TRBD2. V shed 5 bases and J 5 bases; nucleotides not matched to a gene: 11. The CDR3 consists of 15 residues. Germline V CDR1 and CDR2: SGHTA, FQGNSA. The CDR3 reads CASSLTRGVGETQYF. The CDR3 DNA reads TGTGCCAGCAGCCTTACCCGGGGGGTCGGCGAGACCCAGTACTTC.

The V and J genes are TRBV5-4 and TRBJ2-7, with D maybe TRBD2 (6 bases). V was clipped by 3 bases and J by 3 bases, with 19 bases between them. This CDR3 contains 16 residues. Germline V gives CDR1 SGHNT, CDR2 YYREEE (reference sequence). CDR3 nucleotides: TGTGCCAGCAGCTATATAAGATGGGGGGTCCGCTACGAGCAGTACTTC. Translation: CASSYIRWGVRYEQYF.

The chain joins TRBV15 to TRBJ2-3, with D perhaps matching TRBD1 (5 bases). Trimming took off 2 bases at V and 6 bases at J, with 15 bases between the two ends. CDR1 and CDR2 (germline): LNHNV, YYDKDF (reference sequence). The CDR3 length is 15 residues. The CDR3 DNA reads TGTGCCACCAGCAGATCGGCAGGGATCGATGATACGCAGTATTTT. Encoded protein: CATSRSAGIDDTQYF.

The V call is TRBV5-1, the J call TRBJ2-4, with TRBD1 matching 7 bases. After removal of 2 bases from V and 7 bases from J, the junction contained 0 bases not matched to a gene. CDR1 and CDR2 (germline): SGHRS, YFSETQ. The length of the CDR3 is 12 residues. The CDR3, as DNA: TGCGCCAGCAGCTTCAGGGGGAACATTCAGTACTTC. Its protein is CASSFRGNIQYF.

This clone was recorded only once. The chain combines TRBV4-1 with TRBJ2-3, with 11 bases matching TRBD2. Unmatched junction bases numbered 4, after V lost 2 bases and J lost 0 bases. Germline loops: CDR1 MGHRA, CDR2 YSYEKL. This CDR3 has 17 amino acids. The CDR3 DNA sequence: TGCGCCAGCAGCCAAATGGGACTAGCGGTTAGCACAGATACGCAGTATTTT. It translates to CASSQMGLAVSTDTQYF.